Included here is one TCR beta chain sequence, with context. The target antigen is unknown. Germline CDR1 reads DFQATT; CDR2 reads SNEGSKA (reference sequence). V lost 6 bases and J lost 2; bases outside the gene matches: 8. This CDR3 is 14 amino acids long. These data come from a study of T cell repertoires in cytomegalovirus infection. Points from the study as a whole: It was HLA-C-restricted CMV-specific TCR beta clonotypes that dominated the response ex vivo.

A single record per CDR3 protein comes from TCRdb applying MiXCR to the reads. The sample has fewer than 550,000 distinct CDR3 sequences, 16% seen once. The sequence derives from a human donor in good health (CMV status not recorded). Some clones in this sample may be carry-over from other donors' samples. V usage is TRBV20-1 and J usage is TRBJ2-7, with 9 positions matching TRBD1. Sequenced sample: CD8+ T cells from PBMCs. The CDR3 is CSAEMRTGAYEQYF. Here the CDR3 DNA reads TGCAGTGCCGAGATGAGGACAGGGGCCTACGAGCAGTACTTC.